The 24 T cell receptor beta chains listed next were all sequenced from one sample in a study of blood T cells in healthy people across ages. Sample-barcoded 5' priming and a J-beta primer mix drove a second PCR of 7 to 11 cycles. Each CDR3 protein is one row after TCRdb ran MiXCR on the 5' RACE reads. The sample comprises 650,000 to 1,000,000 distinct CDR3 sequences, under 40% of which are singletons, and 10% to 15% rests with the top ten. Input material: blood. All receptors derive from a man between 18 and 35 years old in good health.

The chain has TRBV14 and TRBJ1-1, with a weak D call TRBD1 (6 bases). The CDR3 totals 15 residues. The ends were cut back, 6 bases at V and 4 bases at J, with 18 bases in the middle. The germline V gene has CDR1 SGHDN and CDR2 FVKESK. The CDR3: CASSTTTGGGTEAFF. CDR3 bases: TGTGCCAGCAGTACAACTACCGGGGGCGGCACTGAAGCTTTCTTT.

This chain uses TRBV7-6 with TRBJ2-1; TRBD2 aligns across 11 bases. The V gene's germline CDR1 is SGHVS and CDR2 FNYEAQ. There are 16 residues in the CDR3. Trimming removed 6 bases from V and 6 bases from J; junction bases left unmatched: 10. The CDR3 sequence: CASSPVTSGDTNEQFF. In DNA form, the CDR3 reads TGTGCCAGCAGTCCCGTGACTAGCGGGGATACCAATGAGCAGTTCTTC.

The V call is TRBV4-2, the J call TRBJ2-3; the match to TRBD2 covers 11 bases. The CDR3 runs to 17 residues. Trimming took 4 bases from V and 0 from J; bases not matched to a gene: 6. Germline assignment: CDR1 LGHNA and CDR2 YNFKEQ. The CDR3 sequence is CASSREGLAASTDTQYF. CDR3 nucleotide sequence: TGTGCCAGCAGCCGAGAGGGACTAGCGGCAAGCACAGATACGCAGTATTTT.

V is TRBV5-1 and J is TRBJ2-1; 12 bases are a match to TRBD1. The DNA end lines up better with TRBJ2-7; the J call may be wrong. From germline, CDR1 is SGHRS and CDR2 YFSETQ. CDR3 length equals 17 residues. The CDR3 reads CASSLGTGGLYYNEQYF. The CDR3 region has the DNA TGCGCCAGCAGCTTAGGGACAGGGGGCCTATACTACAATGAGCAGTACTTC.

This clonotype was found many times. The V and J genes are TRBV20-1 and TRBJ2-3, with unresolved D. The CDR3 extends over 12 amino acids. Germline V gene sequence: CDR1 DFQATT, CDR2 SNEGSKA (reference sequence). Trimming took off 0 bases at V and 5 bases at J, with 6 bases between the two ends. Here the CDR3 reads CSARESGDTQYF. The CDR3 region has the DNA TGCAGTGCTAGAGAGTCAGGAGATACGCAGTATTTT.

The chain combines TRBV9 with TRBJ1-2, with TRBD1 as a possible D gene (6 bases). This CDR3 is 14 amino acids long. V lost 2 bases, J lost 5 bases, and 13 bases lay in between. Germline values: CDR1 SGDLS, CDR2 YYNGEE. This CDR3 reads CASSVPGEEYGYTF. The CDR3 region has the DNA TGTGCCAGCAGCGTTCCAGGGGAGGAGTATGGCTACACCTTC.

The CDR3 nucleotides read TGTGCCAGCAGTTACGCGGAAGCATCTGGAAACACCATATATTTT. Translated: CASSYAEASGNTIYF. The chain carries TRBV6-2 or TRBV6-3 and TRBJ1-3, with D unclear. CDR1 is MNHEY, CDR2 SVGEGT, per germline. Trimming took off 2 bases at V and 1 base at J, with 9 bases between the two ends. There are 15 residues in the CDR3.

As regards this clonotype: Mismatch with germline at one junction end may stem from a read error. The rearrangement links TRBV5-1 to TRBJ1-2; TRBD1 matches 9 bases. Germline V gene sequence: CDR1 SGHRS, CDR2 YFSETQ. The CDR3 extends over 16 amino acids. CDR3 DNA sequence: TGCGCCAGCAGCTCCACAGGGGGCGCGGTGGTCTATGGCCACACCTTC. It encodes CASSSTGGAVVYGHTF.

On this clonotype itself: A much larger clone differs from this one at a single base, so this may be a read error. DNA of the CDR3: TGTGCCAGCAGCCACACCTCTAGCAATCGGCCCCAGCATTTT. The encoded protein is CASSHTSSNRPQHF. V and J are TRBV12-3 or TRBV12-4 and TRBJ1-5; D is unclear. The CDR3 loop spans 14 amino acids.

This clonotype has more than one count but fewer than ten. The V gene is TRBV12-3 or TRBV12-4, the J gene TRBJ2-1; D may correspond to TRBD1 or TRBD2 (5 bases each). V was trimmed by 6 bases and J by 7 bases, leaving 19 bases between them. The CDR3 contains 15 residues. The CDR3 region has the DNA TGTGCCAGCAGCCTACCACTGGGGGAAGGGAATGAGCAGTTCTTC. This sequence encodes CASSLPLGEGNEQFF.

With regard to this clonotype: A junction end diverges from the germline sequence, so it may reflect a read error. The rearrangement uses TRBV20-1 and TRBJ2-3, with 8 bases that match TRBD1. CDR1 and CDR2 from the germline V gene are DFQATT and SNEGSKA (reference sequence). This CDR3 contains 15 residues. CDR3 in DNA: TGCAATGCTACGACAGGGGCCCCCTTTACGGGTACGCAGTATTTT. The encoded protein is CNATTGAPFTGTQYF.

This chain joins TRBV4-1 and TRBJ2-5; D may be TRBD1 or TRBD2 (6 bases each). The CDR3 runs to 15 residues. V lost 0 bases and J 1 base, leaving 9 bases between the germline ends. Germline-derived CDR1 and CDR2 are MGHRA and YSYEKL. CDR3 coding DNA: TGCGCCAGCAGCCAAGACGGAGGGGGCCAAGAGACCCAGTACTTC. Protein product: CASSQDGGGQETQYF.

This rearrangement joins TRBV20-1 to TRBJ1-1; D gene ambiguous. Germline CDR1 reads DFQATT; CDR2 reads SNEGSKA (reference sequence). CDR3 length equals 15 residues. V was trimmed by 0 bases and J by 1 base, leaving 12 bases between them. The CDR3, as DNA: TGCAGTGCTAGAGATGTAGCGGGAGAGAACACTGAAGCTTTCTTT. It translates to CSARDVAGENTEAFF.

This clonotype has just a few counts. The V and J genes are TRBV9 and TRBJ2-1, with D perhaps TRBD1 (5 bases). The CDR3 loop spans 14 amino acids. Germline loops: CDR1 SGDLS, CDR2 YYNGEE. V gave up 0 bases and J gave up 10 bases, with 14 bases separating them. The CDR3 nucleotides are TGTGCCAGCAGCGTAGAGACAGCCCCCGGGGAGCAGTTCTTC. This translates into CASSVETAPGEQFF.

CDR3: CASSLVRATFSNEQFF. The CDR3 bases are TGCGCCAGCAGCTTAGTTCGGGCGACCTTTTCCAATGAGCAGTTCTTC. The rearrangement uses TRBV5-1 and TRBJ2-1, with D unresolved. CDR3 size: 16 residues. Per the germline V gene, CDR1 is SGHRS and CDR2 is YFSETQ. V lost 2 bases and J 6 bases, leaving 18 bases between the germline ends.

The chain combines TRBV20-1 with TRBJ2-3; TRBD1 matches 10 bases. CDR1 and CDR2 from the germline V gene are DFQATT and SNEGSKA (reference sequence). This CDR3 has 16 residues. Trimming took 2 bases from V and 0 from J; bases not matched to a gene: 5. The CDR3 DNA reads TGCAGTGCTAGATCGACAGGGGGCTCTAGCACAGATACGCAGTATTTT. Translation: CSARSTGGSSTDTQYF.

This clonotype was detected a few times. V and J are TRBV4-3 and TRBJ1-2, with D uncertain. Germline loops: CDR1 LGHNA, CDR2 YSLEER. The germline V and J ends were trimmed by 2 bases and 0 bases, with 10 bases remaining between them. The length of the CDR3 is 15 residues. The CDR3 is CASSQRPGSNYGYTF. The DNA of the CDR3 is TGCGCCAGCAGCCAAAGACCGGGATCTAACTATGGCTACACCTTC.

This clonotype was recorded a few times. This sequence joins TRBV29-1 and TRBJ1-1; perhaps TRBD1 as D (5 bases). Germline V gene lookup returns CDR1 SQVTM and CDR2 ANQGSEA. The CDR3 contains 13 residues. Trimming removed 2 bases at V and 5 bases at J, with 12 bases between. The CDR3: CSVETREGTEAFF. The CDR3 DNA reads TGCAGCGTTGAAACCAGGGAAGGAACTGAAGCTTTCTTT.

This clonotype was recorded at least ten times. DNA for the CDR3: TGTGCCAGCAGCCAAATGGGGGGCTACACCTTC. It codes for CASSQMGGYTF. The chain is built from TRBV4-2 and TRBJ1-2; D gene unclear. The germline V and J ends were trimmed by 2 bases and 8 bases, with 6 bases remaining between them. The CDR3 has 11 amino acids. Germline loops: CDR1 LGHNA, CDR2 YNFKEQ.

Comments on this clonotype: At one of its ends the junction is not consistent with the germline gene, which may arise from a read error. The chain joins TRBV11-2 to TRBJ2-5; TRBD1 aligns across 7 bases. The germline V gene encodes CDR1 SGHAT and CDR2 FQNNGV. The CDR3 extends over 13 amino acids. The CDR3 spells CAGSRDRQETQYF. The CDR3 DNA reads as TGTGCCGGCAGTCGGGACAGACAAGAGACCCAGTACTTC.

Concerning this clonotype: This may be a read error, as it is one base from a much larger clone. The rearrangement joins TRBV5-1 to TRBJ2-4; 7 positions agree with TRBD2. This CDR3 has 14 amino acids. Germline values: CDR1 SGHRS, CDR2 YFSETQ. The DNA of the CDR3 is TGCGCCGGCAGCCGGGGGGAGGCACGGGACATTCAGTACTTC. This sequence encodes CAGSRGEARDIQYF.

This clonotype was observed a few times. The chain couples TRBV20-1 to TRBJ1-2, with 10 bases aligning to TRBD1. Trimming took 6 bases from V and 8 from J; bases not matched to a gene: 9. The germline V gene has CDR1 DFQATT and CDR2 SNEGSKA (reference sequence). This CDR3 has 13 amino acids. CDR3 protein: CSALRQGAQGYTF. The CDR3 DNA sequence: TGCAGTGCCCTACGACAGGGGGCGCAAGGCTACACCTTC.

This clonotype was counted a few times. J is TRBJ1-5 and V is TRBV12-3 or TRBV12-4; no clear D. V was shortened by 2 bases and J by 0 bases, with 11 bases between the two germline ends. The CDR3 is 16 amino acids. The CDR3 loop reads CASSLRVGPSNQPQHF. The CDR3 nucleotides read TGTGCCAGCAGTTTAAGAGTAGGGCCTAGCAATCAGCCCCAGCATTTT.

Turning to this clonotype: This may arise from a read error, as a much more abundant clone is one base away. This chain connects TRBV20-1 to TRBJ1-2, with a tentative D call TRBD1 (5 bases). Germline CDR1 and CDR2: DFQATT and SNEGSKA (reference sequence). Trimming pared 0 bases from V and 8 bases from J, leaving 13 bases between. The CDR3 is 13 residues long. In DNA form, the CDR3 reads TGCAGTGCTAGAGATGAGCAGGGTGGAGGCTACACCTTC. This gives the protein CSARDEQGGGYTF.